Sequencing of this T cell receptor (beta chain) was carried out in a study of beta chain features in type 1 diabetes. The wider study: Age and gender were similar between patients and healthy donors, as were cell yields.

This clone turned up a few times. As yet, its antigen is unknown. General study findings and limits: In all four CD4+ subsets, TCRB CDR3 length was significantly, moderately reduced in type 1 diabetes. For cells with high TCR expression, cDNA sequencing could yield over-representation.

Every bit of the isolated RNA underwent reverse transcription, so sequencing read expressed TCRB transcripts. Measured with immunoSEQ multiplex PCR; TCRdb has only the in-frame clones, and not every one. In the table there are around 430,000 clones, roughly 30% of which are singletons. The receptor was isolated from a man aged 18 to 29 in good health. The sample comprised naive CD4+ T cells from blood.

CDR3 region: CAIRGGEQFF. In nucleotides, the CDR3 is TGTGCCATAAGGGGGGGAGAGCAGTTCTTC. The chain is built from TRBV21-1 and TRBJ2-1; TRBD2 was called by the table and not checked on the DNA. TRBV21-1 is a pseudogene segment. The CDR3 is 10 residues long.